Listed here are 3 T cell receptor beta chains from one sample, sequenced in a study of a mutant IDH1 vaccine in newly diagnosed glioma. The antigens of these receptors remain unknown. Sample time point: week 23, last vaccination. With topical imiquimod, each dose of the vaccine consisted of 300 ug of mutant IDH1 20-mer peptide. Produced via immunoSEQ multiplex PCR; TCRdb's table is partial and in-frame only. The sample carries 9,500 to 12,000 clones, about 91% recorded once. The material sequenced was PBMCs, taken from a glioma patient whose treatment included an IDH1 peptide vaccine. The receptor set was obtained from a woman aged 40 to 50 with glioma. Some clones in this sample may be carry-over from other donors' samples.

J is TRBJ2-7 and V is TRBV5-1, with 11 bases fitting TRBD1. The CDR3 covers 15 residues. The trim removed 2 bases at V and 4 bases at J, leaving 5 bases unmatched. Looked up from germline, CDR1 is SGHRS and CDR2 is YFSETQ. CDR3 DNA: TGCGCCAGCAGCTTTTACCGGGACAGGGGGTACGAGCAGTACTTC. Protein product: CASSFYRDRGYEQYF.

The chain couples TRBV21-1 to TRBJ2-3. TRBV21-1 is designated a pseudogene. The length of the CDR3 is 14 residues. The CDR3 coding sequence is TGTGCCAGCAGCAAAGTTGAAGGCACAGATACGCAGTATTTT. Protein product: CASSKVEGTDTQYF.

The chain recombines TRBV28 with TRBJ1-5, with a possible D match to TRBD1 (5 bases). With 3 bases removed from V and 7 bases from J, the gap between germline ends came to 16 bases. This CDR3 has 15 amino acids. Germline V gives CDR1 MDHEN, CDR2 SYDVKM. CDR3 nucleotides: TGTGCCAGCAGTTTCGGGGGGGGGAGGTTCCAGCCCCAGCATTTT. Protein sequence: CASSFGGGRFQPQHF.